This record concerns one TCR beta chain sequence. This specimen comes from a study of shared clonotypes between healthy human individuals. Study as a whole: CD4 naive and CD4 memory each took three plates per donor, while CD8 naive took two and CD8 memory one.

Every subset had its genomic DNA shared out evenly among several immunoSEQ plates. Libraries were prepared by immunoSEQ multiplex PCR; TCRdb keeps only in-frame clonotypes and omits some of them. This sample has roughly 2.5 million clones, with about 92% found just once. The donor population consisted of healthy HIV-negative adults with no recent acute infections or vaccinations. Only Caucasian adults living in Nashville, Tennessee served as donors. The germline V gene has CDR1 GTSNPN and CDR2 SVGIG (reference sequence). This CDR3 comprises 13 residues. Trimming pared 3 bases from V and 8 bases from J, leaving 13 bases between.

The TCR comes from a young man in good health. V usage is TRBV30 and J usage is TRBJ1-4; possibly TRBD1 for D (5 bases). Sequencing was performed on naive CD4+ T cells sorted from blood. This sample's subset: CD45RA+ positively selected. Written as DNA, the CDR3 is TGTGCCTGGAGGGCCAGGGTAGACGAAAAACTGTTTTTT. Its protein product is CAWRARVDEKLFF.